This T cell receptor beta chain is from a study of blood T cells in healthy people across ages. Whole-study results and caveats: Both higher diversity and more naive CD4+ cells marked long-lived donors when set against aged donors. In these data, TCR beta diversity tracked strongly with naive T cell percentage.

A word on this clonotype: Its target is not known.

For the second PCR, which ran for 7 to 11 cycles, a sample-barcoded 5' primer and a J-beta primer mix were used. A single record per CDR3 protein comes from TCRdb applying MiXCR to the 5' RACE reads. This repertoire shows approximately 900,000 distinct CDR3 sequences, 48% found once; its top ten account for around an eighth. CDR3 length: 16 amino acids. Germline CDR1 SGHTA, CDR2 FQGNSA. The V and J ends lost 5 bases and 2 bases respectively, with 17 bases between them. The chain recombines TRBV7-2 with TRBJ2-3, with a possible D match to TRBD2 (6 bases). Material: blood. The clonotype comes from a man aged 25-40 years in good health. Here the CDR3 DNA reads TGTGCCAGCAGCCTTAATAGCGGACATACCACAGATACGCAGTATTTT. Translation: CASSLNSGHTTDTQYF.